This TCR beta chain was documented in a study of cytomegalovirus exposure and HLA in healthy donors. For the study at large: About 179 million T cells yielded 110 million or so unique TCR beta sequences in earlier analysis. Study-wide results and caveats: Later work found that TCR association rates differed between HLA loci; DRB1 had the most and HLA-C the fewest. A few V segments could not be told apart, such as TRBV6-2 and TRBV6-3, and were left out. TCR beta chains numbering more than 150 were designated cytomegalovirus-associated.

It was with 60 Vbeta and 13 Jbeta primers that the PCR ran. Libraries were prepared by immunoSEQ multiplex PCR; TCRdb keeps only in-frame clonotypes and omits some of them. The sample gives about 150,000 clones, approximately 73% of which show up once; approximately 1.6% is in the top ten. Comment on this clone: As yet, its antigen is unknown.

This CDR3 has 13 amino acids. With 4 bases clipped from V and 4 bases from J, the junction kept 4 bases outside the gene matches. Germline V gives CDR1 KGHSH, CDR2 LQKENI. This chain joins TRBV18 and TRBJ2-7; 7 nucleotides agree with TRBD1. Sample: PBMCs. The receptor comes from a woman younger than 35 in good health and CMV-seronegative. The CDR3 sequence is CASSLQTGYEQYF. CDR3 DNA sequence: TGTGCCAGCTCACTACAGACAGGGTACGAGCAGTACTTC.